The next 19 T cell receptor beta chains were all read from a single sample in a study of blood T cells in healthy people across ages. A second PCR, run for roughly 7 to 11 cycles, used a sample-barcoded 5' primer plus a J-beta primer mix. TCRdb independently ran MiXCR on the 5' RACE reads; one entry per CDR3 protein. The data show 540,000 or so distinct CDR3 sequences, less than 60% seen once. Material for sequencing was blood. These receptors all come from a man older than 75 in good health.

The genes are TRBV7-2 and TRBJ2-7; no definite D call. CDR3 length equals 15 residues. Germline V gene lookup returns CDR1 SGHTA and CDR2 FQGNSA. The ends were cut back, 5 bases at V and 4 bases at J, with 18 bases in the middle. The CDR3 region has the DNA TGTGCCAGCAGCCTCTACAGCGCTCAGGATTACGAGCAGTACTTC. It encodes CASSLYSAQDYEQYF.

Remarks on this clonotype: One junction end does not reproduce the germline sequence, and a read error may be involved. The chain recombines TRBV29-1 with TRBJ2-3, with D unclear. The CDR3 runs to 16 residues. CDR1 and CDR2 from the germline V gene are SQVTM and ANQGSEA. Written as DNA, the CDR3 is TGCAGCATTGAAGGGTGGGTGGCATTAGGCACAGATACGCAGTATTTT. The encoded protein is CSIEGWVALGTDTQYF.

This clonotype was counted between two and nine times. V usage is TRBV7-2 and J usage is TRBJ2-7; 9 bases agree with TRBD2. J was trimmed by 4 bases and V by 1 base; bases with no gene match: 5. Germline V gene sequence: CDR1 SGHTA, CDR2 FQGNSA. There are 15 residues in the CDR3. This CDR3 reads CASSLGAGGPYEQYF. As DNA, the CDR3 is TGTGCCAGCAGCTTAGGAGCGGGAGGTCCATACGAGCAGTACTTC.

The rearrangement uses TRBV11-2 and TRBJ2-3; 9 bases align to TRBD2. J gave up 7 bases and V 3 bases, and 5 bases lay outside the gene matches. CDR1 is SGHAT, CDR2 FQNNGV, per germline. The CDR3 loop spans 14 amino acids. The CDR3 DNA sequence: TGTGCCAGCAGCTTGGGACTAGCCCCTAATACGCAGTATTTT. Amino acid sequence: CASSLGLAPNTQYF.

The V call is TRBV30, the J call TRBJ1-4, with TRBD1 identical over 7 bases. Germline CDR1 reads GTSNPN; CDR2 reads SVGIG (reference sequence). This CDR3 comprises 14 residues. V lost 1 base and J lost 3; bases outside the gene matches: 2. DNA for the CDR3: TGTGCCTGGAGTGCCGGGACAGCTAATGAAAAACTGTTTTTT. This codes for CAWSAGTANEKLFF. The full variable domain, completed using reference TRBV30 and TRBJ1-4, is SQTIHQWPATLVQPVGSPLSLECTVEGTSNPNLYWYRQAAGRGLQLLFYSVGIGQISSEVPQNLSASRPQDRQFILSSKKLLLSDSGFYLCAWSAGTANEKLFFGSGTQLSVL.

The rearrangement uses TRBV9 and TRBJ2-1; 10 bases align to TRBD2. The V gene's germline CDR1 is SGDLS and CDR2 YYNGEE. CDR3 size: 17 residues. Germline trimming cut 0 bases from V and 3 bases from J; bases unmatched to any gene: 6. This chain's CDR3 is CASSVAPSGRGYNEQFF. CDR3 coding DNA: TGTGCCAGCAGCGTAGCGCCTAGCGGGAGAGGCTACAATGAGCAGTTCTTC.

This clonotype was recorded only once. The junction departs from the called germline gene at one end, perhaps through a read error. V and J are TRBV6-5 and TRBJ1-4, with TRBD1 as a possible D gene (5 bases). This CDR3 spans 14 amino acids. Germline assignment: CDR1 MNHEY and CDR2 SVGAGI. This chain's CDR3 is CTSRRGLGHEKLFF. CDR3 coding DNA: TGTACCAGCAGACGGGGACTGGGGCATGAAAAACTGTTTTTT.

There are a few counts of this clonotype. The chain employs TRBV3-1 and TRBJ2-5, with D uncertain. The CDR3 consists of 15 residues. Trimming stripped 0 bases from V and 5 bases from J, with 13 bases between. In germline, CDR1 is LGHDT, CDR2 YNNKEL (reference sequence). In nucleotides, the CDR3 is TGTGCCAGCAGCCAAGAAAATGGCAGATGGGAGACCCAGTACTTC. Encoded protein: CASSQENGRWETQYF.

The gene calls are TRBV19 and TRBJ1-1; 8 bases agree with TRBD1. From germline, CDR1 is LNHDA and CDR2 SQIVND (reference sequence). Trimming cost V 6 bases and J 5 bases; bases outside gene matches: 8. This CDR3 is built from 14 residues. The CDR3 DNA is TGTGCCAGTAGGCGCAGGGGGCCGGAAACTGAAGCTTTCTTT. It encodes CASRRRGPETEAFF.

The chain joins TRBV4-3 to TRBJ2-3; 7 bases are a match to TRBD2. The CDR3 length is 16 residues. CDR1 and CDR2 (germline): LGHNA, YSLEER. Trimming took 0 bases from V and 5 from J; bases not matched to a gene: 8. CDR3 region: CASSQDLGGTGDTQYF. The CDR3 DNA follows: TGCGCCAGCAGCCAAGATCTGGGGGGGACCGGAGATACGCAGTATTTT.

This clonotype appeared once. The genes are TRBV4-3 and TRBJ2-2; the D is unclear. Trimming stripped 0 bases from V and 4 bases from J, with 12 bases between. Germline V gene lookup returns CDR1 LGHNA and CDR2 YSLEER. CDR3 length: 16 amino acids. The CDR3 loop is CASSQDLAAVTGELFF. In nucleotides, the CDR3 is TGCGCCAGCAGCCAAGATTTGGCAGCCGTCACCGGGGAGCTGTTTTTT.

A single count supports this clonotype. The junction departs from the called germline gene at one end, perhaps through a read error. The gene calls are TRBV27 and TRBJ2-1; D is perhaps TRBD2 (5 bases). This CDR3 comprises 13 residues. CDR1 and CDR2 (germline): MNHEY, SMNVEV (reference sequence). CDR3 protein: CVSSFLEGNEQFF. The CDR3 DNA reads as TGTGTCAGCAGTTTCCTAGAGGGTAATGAGCAGTTCTTC.

This clonotype came up a few times. The CDR3 bases are TGTGCCAGCAGCTTAGGTGGGACAGGGAATCAGCCCCAGCATTTT. Its protein is CASSLGGTGNQPQHF. The chain is built from TRBV7-2 and TRBJ1-5; 9 bases map to TRBD1. From germline, CDR1 is SGHTA and CDR2 FQGNSA. The CDR3 covers 15 residues. V lost 1 base, J lost 4 bases, and 2 bases stayed unmatched.

This clonotype was detected a few times. The gene calls are TRBV7-9 and TRBJ2-1, with 9 bases that match TRBD1. The CDR3 loop spans 16 amino acids. Per the germline V gene, CDR1 is SEHNR and CDR2 is FQNEAQ (reference sequence). The V and J ends lost 3 bases and 9 bases, in that order; junction bases with no gene match: 12. DNA for the CDR3: TGTGCCAGCAGCTTTGAGAAGGGACAGGGCGGTTCTGAGCAGTTCTTC. Its protein is CASSFEKGQGGSEQFF.

The chain couples TRBV24-1 to TRBJ2-1, with 8 bases matching TRBD1. CDR1 is KGHDR and CDR2 is SFDVKD in the germline V gene. This CDR3 spans 14 amino acids. J was trimmed by 8 bases and V by 4 bases; bases with no gene match: 6. CDR3 sequence reads: CATSDPGQGYEQFF. The CDR3 bases are TGTGCCACCAGTGACCCCGGACAGGGTTATGAGCAGTTCTTC.

V is TRBV3-1 and J is TRBJ2-1; the D is unclear. This CDR3 comprises 14 residues. Deletions cut 4 bases from V and 8 bases from J, with 15 bases between. CDR1 and CDR2 from the germline V gene are LGHDT and YNNKEL (reference sequence). CDR3 protein: CASSLKVARDEQFF. The CDR3, as DNA: TGTGCCAGCAGCCTAAAAGTCGCTAGGGATGAGCAGTTCTTC.

This clonotype was found a few times. The chain combines TRBV4-1 with TRBJ2-6; 7 bases are a match to TRBD1. CDR1 is MGHRA and CDR2 is YSYEKL in the germline V gene. The CDR3 is 16 residues long. With 2 bases clipped from V and 2 bases from J, the junction kept 3 bases outside the gene matches. CDR3 bases: TGCGCCAGCAGCCAATTTACAGGGGCTGGGGCCAACGTCCTGACTTTC. Encoded protein: CASSQFTGAGANVLTF.

At least ten counts were recorded for this clonotype. This rearrangement joins TRBV6-6 to TRBJ2-7; tentative D call: TRBD2 (6 bases). This CDR3 has 16 residues. Germline V gene sequence: CDR1 MNHNY, CDR2 SVGAGI (reference sequence). V was trimmed by 4 bases and J by 0 bases, leaving 16 bases between them. The chain's CDR3 is CASSWAPGLTSYEQYF. In nucleotides, the CDR3 is TGTGCCAGCAGTTGGGCTCCGGGACTCACCTCCTACGAGCAGTACTTC.

This clonotype came up a few times. The gene calls are TRBV10-3 and TRBJ2-1; 8 bases fit TRBD2. The trim removed 10 bases at V and 8 bases at J, leaving 13 bases unmatched. The CDR3 sequence is 14 residues long. Germline values: CDR1 ENHRY, CDR2 SYGVKD. The CDR3 protein is CATSPREGSDEQFF. The CDR3 DNA is TGTGCCACCAGCCCCCGGGAGGGTTCGGATGAGCAGTTCTTC.